The rows below give T cell receptor beta chains drawn from one sample of a study of cytomegalovirus exposure and HLA in healthy donors. TCRdb's table, derived via immunoSEQ multiplex PCR, lists solely in-frame clones and lacks some. The data hold about 200,000 clones, with nearly 80% observed a single time. The material sequenced was PBMCs. The receptors stem from a man between 18 and 35 years old in good health and CMV-seronegative. CDR3s include the opening cysteine and the closing phenylalanine or tryptophan. Each record gives: J gene, D gene, V gene, clone size, CDR3 DNA, CDR3 protein. D genes are given only for firm matches. Size tells how often a clone was seen (once, few, many) or the class of an expanded clone, and some rows leave it out.

J gene: TRBJ2-5; D gene: TRBD2; V gene: TRBV9; clone size: few; CDR3 DNA: TGTGCCAGCAGCGTAGGTGACGGGGGGTACCAAGAGACCCAGTACTTC; CDR3 protein: CASSVGDGGYQETQYF
J gene: TRBJ1-2; D gene: -; V gene: TRBV29-1; clone size: -; CDR3 DNA: TGCAGCCCCCCCCGGGAAACCCACGGTGGCTACACCTTC; CDR3 protein: CSPPRETHGGYTF
J gene: TRBJ2-7; D gene: -; V gene: TRBV19; clone size: -; CDR3 DNA: TGTGCCAGTAGACCCGAGGGAGTCAGGACCCAGCAGTACTTC; CDR3 protein: CASRPEGVRTQQYF
J gene: TRBJ2-1; D gene: TRBD1; V gene: TRBV6-5; clone size: -; CDR3 DNA: TGTGCCAGCAGTTACCAGGGGGCCTCTCGCAATGAGCAGTTCTTC; CDR3 protein: CASSYQGASRNEQFF
J gene: TRBJ2-7; D gene: -; V gene: TRBV21-1; clone size: -; CDR3 DNA: TGTGCCAGCAGCGGTGGGGCGTGGTACGAGCAGTACTTC; CDR3 protein: CASSGGAWYEQYF
J gene: TRBJ2-3; D gene: TRBD2; V gene: TRBV7-2; clone size: -; CDR3 DNA: TGTGCCACCCGACTAGCGGGGGCCAGCACAGATACGCAGTATTTT; CDR3 protein: CATRLAGASTDTQYF
J gene: TRBJ2-7; D gene: -; V gene: TRBV28; clone size: -; CDR3 DNA: TGTGCCAGCAGTGTGGACACCCTACCTGGGGAGCAGTACTTC; CDR3 protein: CASSVDTLPGEQYF
J gene: TRBJ1-1; D gene: -; V gene: TRBV6-5; clone size: once; CDR3 DNA: TGTGCCAGCAGCCCAGGGGATGTCGGGACTGAAGCTTTCTTT; CDR3 protein: CASSPGDVGTEAFF
J gene: TRBJ1-4; D gene: -; V gene: TRBV14; clone size: -; CDR3 DNA: TGTGCCAGCAGCCGGGCGGGGGGCCCTAATGAAAAACTGTTTTTT; CDR3 protein: CASSRAGGPNEKLFF
J gene: TRBJ2-1; D gene: -; V gene: TRBV6-6; clone size: -; CDR3 DNA: TGTGCCAGCAGTGTTGGGACTTACAATGAGCAGTTCTTC; CDR3 protein: CASSVGTYNEQFF
J gene: TRBJ1-6; D gene: -; V gene: TRBV11-2; clone size: -; CDR3 DNA: TGTGCCAGCAGACCAACAGGGTTGGTAAATTCACCCCTCCACTTT; CDR3 protein: CASRPTGLVNSPLHF
J gene: TRBJ2-7; D gene: TRBD1; V gene: TRBV5-4; clone size: -; CDR3 DNA: TGTGCCAGCAGCTTAGGCGACAGGGTAGACGAGCAGTACTTC; CDR3 protein: CASSLGDRVDEQYF
J gene: TRBJ1-1; D gene: TRBD1; V gene: TRBV30; clone size: -; CDR3 DNA: TGTGCCTGGAGTGTGTGGGGACAGGGAGCCCTGGGGACTGAAGCTTTCTTT; CDR3 protein: CAWSVWGQGALGTEAFF
J gene: TRBJ2-2; D gene: TRBD2; V gene: TRBV2; clone size: once; CDR3 DNA: TGTGCCAGCAGTGCCCTAGCGGGACAACCCGGGGAGCTGTTTTTT; CDR3 protein: CASSALAGQPGELFF
J gene: TRBJ2-3; D gene: TRBD2; V gene: TRBV30; clone size: -; CDR3 DNA: TGTGCCTGGGTACTAGCGGGGAACACAGATACGCAGTATTTT; CDR3 protein: CAWVLAGNTDTQYF
J gene: TRBJ1-6; D gene: TRBD1; V gene: TRBV30; clone size: -; CDR3 DNA: TGTGCCTGGAGCAGGGACAGAGATTCACCCCTCCACTTT; CDR3 protein: CAWSRDRDSPLHF
J gene: TRBJ1-5; D gene: TRBD1; V gene: TRBV5-8; clone size: -; CDR3 DNA: TGTGCCAGCAGCTTGTGGGGGACAGGGGGCGCCTCTGGCAATCAGCCCCAGCATTTT; CDR3 protein: CASSLWGTGGASGNQPQHF
J gene: TRBJ1-1; D gene: -; V gene: TRBV6-5; clone size: few; CDR3 DNA: TGTGCCAGCAGTTACTCCGGGGGGCGGCTAGAAGCTTTCTTT; CDR3 protein: CASSYSGGRLEAFF
J gene: TRBJ1-3; D gene: TRBD1; V gene: TRBV29-1; clone size: -; CDR3 DNA: TGCAGCGTTGGAGGGACAGGGTCTGGAAACACCATATATTTT; CDR3 protein: CSVGGTGSGNTIYF
J gene: TRBJ2-2; D gene: -; V gene: TRBV9; clone size: -; CDR3 DNA: TGTGCCAGCAGCGTACAGGGGAACACCGGGGAGCTGTTTTTT; CDR3 protein: CASSVQGNTGELFF
J gene: TRBJ2-6; D gene: -; V gene: TRBV7-9; clone size: -; CDR3 DNA: TGTGCCAGCAGCTCCCTGGACCGCCGGGGGAACGTCCTGACTTTC; CDR3 protein: CASSSLDRRGNVLTF
J gene: TRBJ2-3; D gene: TRBD2; V gene: TRBV7-2; clone size: -; CDR3 DNA: TGTGCCAGCAGCTTAGTTCCAGCGGGGGGAACAGATACGCAGTATTTT; CDR3 protein: CASSLVPAGGTDTQYF
J gene: TRBJ1-5; D gene: -; V gene: TRBV28; clone size: -; CDR3 DNA: TGTGCCAGCAATTCGGGGAACCTCAATCAGCCCCAGCATTTT; CDR3 protein: CASNSGNLNQPQHF
J gene: TRBJ1-5; D gene: -; V gene: TRBV19; clone size: few; CDR3 DNA: TGTGCCAGTAGTACACAGAGCAATCAGCCCCAGCATTTT; CDR3 protein: CASSTQSNQPQHF
J gene: TRBJ2-7; D gene: -; V gene: TRBV7-9; clone size: -; CDR3 DNA: TGTGCCAGCAGTCCCTACCCCTACGAGCAGTACTTC; CDR3 protein: CASSPYPYEQYF
J gene: TRBJ1-5; D gene: TRBD1; V gene: TRBV6-6; clone size: -; CDR3 DNA: TGTGCCAGCAGTTACTTAGGACAGGAACATCAGCCCCAGCATTTT; CDR3 protein: CASSYLGQEHQPQHF
J gene: TRBJ2-3; D gene: -; V gene: TRBV11-3; clone size: -; CDR3 DNA: TGTGCCAGCAGCCCACTGACTGACTACACGACAGATACGCAGTATTTT; CDR3 protein: CASSPLTDYTTDTQYF
J gene: TRBJ2-1; D gene: TRBD2; V gene: TRBV7-6; clone size: -; CDR3 DNA: TGTGCCAGCAGCTGGGGGGGTGAAGCGGGGGGCTCCAATGAGCAGTTCTTC; CDR3 protein: CASSWGGEAGGSNEQFF
J gene: TRBJ1-5; D gene: -; V gene: TRBV21-1; clone size: -; CDR3 DNA: TGTGCCAGCAGCAAAGATTTAAGGACAGGGGGTAGCGTAGGCAATCAGCCCCAGCATTTT; CDR3 protein: CASSKDLRTGGSVGNQPQHF
J gene: TRBJ2-7; D gene: TRBD2; V gene: TRBV30; clone size: -; CDR3 DNA: TGTGCCTGGAGTCCTCGGGGGGATTACTCCTACGAGCAGTACTTC; CDR3 protein: CAWSPRGDYSYEQYF
J gene: TRBJ2-2; D gene: -; V gene: TRBV7-2; clone size: -; CDR3 DNA: TGTGCCAGCAGCCTACACCTCGGGGGTATGGGAAGCACCGGGGAGCTGTTTTTT; CDR3 protein: CASSLHLGGMGSTGELFF
J gene: TRBJ1-2; D gene: TRBD1; V gene: TRBV7-2; clone size: few; CDR3 DNA: TGTGCCAGCAGCTTAAAAACAGGGGATAGCTATGGCTACACCTTC; CDR3 protein: CASSLKTGDSYGYTF
J gene: TRBJ2-7; D gene: -; V gene: TRBV19; clone size: -; CDR3 DNA: TGTGCCAGTAGATGGGAGATGGGGGAGGCTTACGAGCAGTACTTC; CDR3 protein: CASRWEMGEAYEQYF
J gene: TRBJ1-2; D gene: TRBD1; V gene: TRBV4-3; clone size: -; CDR3 DNA: TGCGCCAGCAGCCAAGATAGGACAGGGAAGTTCTATGGCTACACCTTC; CDR3 protein: CASSQDRTGKFYGYTF
J gene: TRBJ1-2; D gene: -; V gene: TRBV23-1; clone size: few; CDR3 DNA: TGCGCCAGCAGTCAATTACGACAGGCTAACTATGGCTACACCTTC; CDR3 protein: CASSQLRQANYGYTF
J gene: TRBJ2-1; D gene: TRBD1; V gene: TRBV7-8; clone size: -; CDR3 DNA: TGTGCCAGCAGCTTCGACGGACAGGTACACAATGAGCAGTTCTTC; CDR3 protein: CASSFDGQVHNEQFF
J gene: TRBJ1-1; D gene: -; V gene: TRBV10-3; clone size: -; CDR3 DNA: TGTGCCATCAGTGATGTTAGAAACACTGAAGCTTTCTTT; CDR3 protein: CAISDVRNTEAFF
J gene: TRBJ2-3; D gene: -; V gene: TRBV7-3; clone size: -; CDR3 DNA: TGTGCCAGCAGCTACACCCTTAGCACAGATACGCAGTATTTT; CDR3 protein: CASSYTLSTDTQYF
J gene: TRBJ2-5; D gene: TRBD1; V gene: TRBV6-1; clone size: -; CDR3 DNA: TGTGCCAGCACCGAAGGGACAGGCCAAGAGACCCAGTACTTC; CDR3 protein: CASTEGTGQETQYF
J gene: TRBJ2-5; D gene: -; V gene: TRBV28; clone size: -; CDR3 DNA: TGTGCCAGCAGCGCGAGTGGGGGCCTGGTCGAGACCCAGTACTTC; CDR3 protein: CASSASGGLVETQYF